This passage covers 4 T cell receptor beta chains from one sample sequenced in a study of blood T cells in healthy people across ages. PCR was performed a second time for roughly 7 to 12 cycles using a sample-barcoded 5' primer and a J-beta primer mix. From the 5' RACE reads, TCRdb called clonotypes with MiXCR, one entry per CDR3 protein. The profile shows about 1.6 million distinct CDR3 sequences, 30% to 35% of them singletons. Material: blood. All receptors come from a woman in her twenties or thirties in good health.

This clonotype showed up just a few times. The genes are TRBV20-1 and TRBJ1-4; 7 bases match TRBD1. Germline V gene data show CDR1 as DFQATT and CDR2 as SNEGSKA (reference sequence). V was pared by 4 bases and J by 0 bases, with 5 bases of the junction left unmatched. This CDR3 has 15 amino acids. The CDR3, as DNA: TGCAGTGCTAATAAAGGGACAGCAACTAATGAAAAACTGTTTTTT. It encodes CSANKGTATNEKLFF.

The chain uses TRBV15 and TRBJ2-7, with 9 bases fitting TRBD1. The J segment lost 3 bases and the V segment lost 1 base, leaving 4 bases of the junction unmatched. From germline, CDR1 is LNHNV and CDR2 YYDKDF (reference sequence). This CDR3 region has 15 residues. The CDR3, as DNA: TGTGCCACCAGCAGAGGGGGGACAGGGAGCTACGAGCAGTACTTC. It is translated as CATSRGGTGSYEQYF.

The chain has TRBV20-1 and TRBJ2-7, with D tentatively TRBD1 (5 bases). V was pared by 4 bases and J by 6 bases, with 19 bases between. CDR3 length: 14 amino acids. Germline loops: CDR1 DFQATT, CDR2 SNEGSKA (reference sequence). CDR3 sequence (DNA): TGCAGTGCTATAAGGCAGGGTAGGATTAGCGAGCAGTACTTC. It translates to CSAIRQGRISEQYF.

The chain combines TRBV9 with TRBJ2-5; D is possibly TRBD2 (5 bases). There are 15 residues in the CDR3. CDR1 is SGDLS and CDR2 is YYNGEE in the germline V gene. The V end was cut by 3 bases, the J end by 5 bases, with 17 bases between. The CDR3 DNA follows: TGTGCCAGCAGCGCAGCAGGTAGCGAATGGGAGACCCAGTACTTC. It yields the protein CASSAAGSEWETQYF.